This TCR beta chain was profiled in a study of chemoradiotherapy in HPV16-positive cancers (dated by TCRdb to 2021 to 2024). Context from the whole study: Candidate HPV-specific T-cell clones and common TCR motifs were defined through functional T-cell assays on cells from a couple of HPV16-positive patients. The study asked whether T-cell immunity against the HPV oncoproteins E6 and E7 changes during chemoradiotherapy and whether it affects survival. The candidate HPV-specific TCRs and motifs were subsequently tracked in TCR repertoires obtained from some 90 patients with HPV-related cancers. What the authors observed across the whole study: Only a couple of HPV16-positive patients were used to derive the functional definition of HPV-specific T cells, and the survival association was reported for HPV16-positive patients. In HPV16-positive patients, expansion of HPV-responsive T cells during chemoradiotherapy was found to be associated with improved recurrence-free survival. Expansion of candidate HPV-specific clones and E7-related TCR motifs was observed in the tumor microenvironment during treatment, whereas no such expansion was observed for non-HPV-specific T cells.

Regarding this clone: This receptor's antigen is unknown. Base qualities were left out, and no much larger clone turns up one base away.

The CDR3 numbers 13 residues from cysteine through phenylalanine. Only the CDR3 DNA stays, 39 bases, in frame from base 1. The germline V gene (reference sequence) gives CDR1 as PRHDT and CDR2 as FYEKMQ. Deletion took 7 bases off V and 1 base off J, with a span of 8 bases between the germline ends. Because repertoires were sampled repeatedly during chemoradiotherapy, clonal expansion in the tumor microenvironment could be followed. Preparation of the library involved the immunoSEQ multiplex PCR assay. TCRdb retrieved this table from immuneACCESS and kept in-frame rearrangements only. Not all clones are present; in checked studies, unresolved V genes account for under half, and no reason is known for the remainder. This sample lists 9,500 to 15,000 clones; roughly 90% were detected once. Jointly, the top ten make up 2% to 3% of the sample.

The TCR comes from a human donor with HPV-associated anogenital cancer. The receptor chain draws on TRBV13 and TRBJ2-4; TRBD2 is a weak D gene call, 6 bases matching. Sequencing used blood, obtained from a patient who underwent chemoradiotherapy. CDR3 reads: CASTGRAKNIQYF. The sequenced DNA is TGTGCCAGCACGGGGAGGGCCAAAAACATTCAGTACTTC.